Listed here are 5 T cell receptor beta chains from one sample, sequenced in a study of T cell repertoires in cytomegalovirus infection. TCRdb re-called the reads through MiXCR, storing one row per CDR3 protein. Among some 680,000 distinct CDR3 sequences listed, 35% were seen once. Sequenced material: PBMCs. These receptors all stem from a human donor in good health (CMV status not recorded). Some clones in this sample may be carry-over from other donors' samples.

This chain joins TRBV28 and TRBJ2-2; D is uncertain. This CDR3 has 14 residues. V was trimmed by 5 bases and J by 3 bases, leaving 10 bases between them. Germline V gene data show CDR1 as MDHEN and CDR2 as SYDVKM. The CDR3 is CASSTAPDTGELFF. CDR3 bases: TGTGCCAGCAGTACCGCCCCGGACACCGGGGAGCTGTTTTTT.

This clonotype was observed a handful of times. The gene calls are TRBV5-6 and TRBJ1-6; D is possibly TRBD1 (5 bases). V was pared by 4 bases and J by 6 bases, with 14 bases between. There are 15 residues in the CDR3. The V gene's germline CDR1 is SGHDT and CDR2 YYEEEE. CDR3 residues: CASSGSPGPNSPLHF. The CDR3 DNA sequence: TGTGCCAGCAGCGGTAGCCCGGGGCCTAATTCACCCCTCCACTTT.

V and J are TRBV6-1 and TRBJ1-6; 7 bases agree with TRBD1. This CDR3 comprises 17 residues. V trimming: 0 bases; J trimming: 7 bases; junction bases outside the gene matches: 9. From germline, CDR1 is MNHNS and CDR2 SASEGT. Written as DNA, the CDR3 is TGTGCCAGCAGTGAAGCGCTTCGGGGGACAGCCAATTCACCCCTCCACTTT. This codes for CASSEALRGTANSPLHF.

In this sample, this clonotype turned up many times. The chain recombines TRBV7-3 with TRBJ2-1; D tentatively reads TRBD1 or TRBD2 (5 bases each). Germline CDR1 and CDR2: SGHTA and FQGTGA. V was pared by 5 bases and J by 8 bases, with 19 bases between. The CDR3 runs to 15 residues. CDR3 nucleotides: TGTGCCAGCAGCCCCCGCCTGGCAGGGACGGATGAGCAGTTCTTC. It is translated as CASSPRLAGTDEQFF.

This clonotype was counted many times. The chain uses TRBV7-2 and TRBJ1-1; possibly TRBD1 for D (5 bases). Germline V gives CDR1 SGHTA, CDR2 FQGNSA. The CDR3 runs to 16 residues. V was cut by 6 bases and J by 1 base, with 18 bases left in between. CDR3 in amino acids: CASSPRRVSRNTEAFF. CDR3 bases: TGTGCCAGCAGTCCTCGCAGGGTTTCGAGGAACACTGAAGCTTTCTTT.